These 9 T cell receptor beta chains were sequenced from one sample in a study of chemoradiotherapy in HPV16-positive cancers. Libraries were prepared by immunoSEQ multiplex PCR; TCRdb keeps only in-frame clonotypes and omits some of them. Here the sample spans about 6,600 clones, approximately 80% being singletons. The sample in question was tumor tissue, obtained from a patient who underwent chemoradiotherapy. The source is a human donor with HPV-associated anogenital cancer.

The chain is built from TRBV7-8 and TRBJ1-4; maybe TRBD1 (5 bases). V was clipped by 3 bases and J by 8 bases, with 10 bases between them. This CDR3 is 13 amino acids long. Germline CDR1 and CDR2: SGHVS and FQNEAQ. The CDR3 loop reads CASSFTRDEKLFF. As DNA, the CDR3 is TGTGCCAGCAGCTTTACCCGGGACGAAAAACTGTTTTTT. The variable domain in full, with the rest retrieved from reference TRBV7-8 and TRBJ1-4, is GAGVSQSPRYKVAKRGQDVALRCDPISGHVSLFWYQQALGQGPEFLTYFQNEAQLDKSGLPSDRFFAERPEGSVSTLKIQRTQQEDSAVYLCASSFTRDEKLFFGSGTQLSVL.

This clone was seen more than once but under ten times. The chain combines TRBV5-1 with TRBJ2-1; TRBD2 aligns across 7 bases. The junction had 9 bases not matched to a gene; V was cut back by 4 bases and J by 5 bases. The CDR3 has 15 residues. CDR1 is SGHRS and CDR2 is YFSETQ in the germline V gene. The CDR3 region is CASSGEAGFNNEQFF. In DNA form, the CDR3 reads TGCGCCAGCAGCGGGGAAGCGGGGTTCAACAATGAGCAGTTCTTC.

This clone was seen a handful of times. This chain uses TRBV27 with TRBJ2-6, with D tentatively TRBD1 (6 bases). V lost 5 bases, J lost 0 bases, and 14 bases lay in between. The CDR3 is made up of 17 amino acids. Germline V gives CDR1 MNHEY, CDR2 SMNVEV (reference sequence). This CDR3 reads CASSPSTGFSGANVLTF. In nucleotides, the CDR3 is TGTGCCAGCAGTCCGTCGACAGGTTTCTCTGGGGCCAACGTCCTGACTTTC. Full variable domain (rest looked up from reference TRBV27 and TRBJ2-6): EAQVTQNPRYLITVTGKKLTVTCSQNMNHEYMSWYRQDPGLGLRQIYYSMNVEVTDKGDVPEGYKVSRKEKRNFPLILESPSPNQTSLYFCASSPSTGFSGANVLTFGAGSRLTVL.

The CDR3 nucleotides are TGTGCCAGCAGCGACCGGGACGCCCTCACAGATACGCAGTATTTT. This translates into CASSDRDALTDTQYF. V usage is TRBV6-5 and J usage is TRBJ2-3, with D possibly called TRBD1 or TRBD2 (5 bases each). The CDR3 totals 15 residues. Trimming took 6 bases from V and 2 from J, leaving 15 bases between them. Looked up from germline, CDR1 is MNHEY and CDR2 is SVGAGI.

The J gene is TRBJ2-3, the V gene TRBV7-6; the match to TRBD2 covers 8 bases. The length of the CDR3 is 18 residues. The ends lost 1 base at V and 2 bases at J; junction bases unmatched: 11. CDR1 and CDR2 from the germline V gene are SGHVS and FNYEAQ. The CDR3, as DNA: TGTGCCAGCAGCTTAGGGACTAGCTGGACCCTGAACACAGATACGCAGTATTTT. This codes for CASSLGTSWTLNTDTQYF.

In this sample, this clone turned up once. The rearrangement uses TRBV14 and TRBJ2-3; D is ambiguous. The CDR3 is made up of 13 amino acids. Trimming pared 6 bases from V and 0 bases from J, leaving 7 bases between. CDR1 is SGHDN, CDR2 FVKESK, per germline. As DNA, the CDR3 is TGTGCCAGCAGTCATCCTAGCACAGATACGCAGTATTTT. Its translation: CASSHPSTDTQYF.

The chain carries TRBV4-2 and TRBJ2-3, with D unclear. V was pared by 0 bases and J by 2 bases, with 21 bases between. This CDR3 has 19 amino acids. CDR1 is LGHNA, CDR2 YNFKEQ, per germline. CDR3 sequence (DNA): TGTGCCAGCAGCCAAGATCGTTTGGGTGCCTCTCTAGACACAGATACGCAGTATTTT. Its translation is CASSQDRLGASLDTDTQYF.

This clone was counted only a few times. The chain employs TRBV11-1 and TRBJ2-7, with 9 bases that match TRBD1. CDR1 and CDR2 (germline): SGHAT, FQDESV (reference sequence). The CDR3 has 14 amino acids. V was clipped by 5 bases and J by 2 bases; unmatched bases: 4. CDR3 protein: CASSPRTGAYEQYF. CDR3 nucleotides: TGTGCCAGCAGCCCCCGGACAGGGGCCTACGAGCAGTACTTC.

Note on this clone: The same CDR3 also results from other DNA sequences found in this sample. V usage is TRBV4-3 and J usage is TRBJ1-4, with a weak D call TRBD1 (5 bases). Trimming stripped 0 bases from V and 0 bases from J, with 8 bases between. Germline CDR1 is LGHNA and CDR2 is YSLEER. This CDR3 has 16 amino acids. CDR3 in amino acids: CASSQDLGATNEKLFF. The CDR3 bases are TGCGCCAGCAGCCAAGATCTGGGGGCAACTAATGAAAAACTGTTTTTT.